The subject of this entry is one T cell receptor beta chain. The authors' processing: Reference gene primer amplification in the assay estimated nucleated cell counts. Profiling relied on immunoSEQ multiplex PCR, and the TCRdb table lists in-frame clones only, not all of them. V and J calls and clone size come straight from that table; D and trimming were deduced from the DNA. There are around 340,000 clones in the sample; around 85% occur only once, and about 4% lies in the top ten. J gave up 9 bases and V 4 bases, and 10 bases lay outside the gene matches. Per the germline V gene, CDR1 is SEHNR and CDR2 is FQNEAQ (reference sequence). The CDR3 consists of 16 residues. This record belongs to a study of blood T cell repertoires in COVID-19.

The source is a woman aged 40 to 50 with acute COVID-19. The material sequenced was PBMCs or T cells enriched from blood (not recorded which). J is TRBJ2-1 and V is TRBV7-9; 12 positions match TRBD2. In DNA form, the CDR3 reads TGTGCCAGCAGCTCCTGGACTAGCGGGATTAACAGTGAGCAGTTCTTC. Its protein is CASSSWTSGINSEQFF. The full variable domain, with the rest looked up from reference TRBV7-9 and TRBJ2-1, is DTGVSQNPRHKITKRGQNVTFRCDPISEHNRLYWYRQTLGQGPEFLTYFQNEAQLEKSRLLSDRFSAERPKGSFSTLEIQRTEQGDSAMYLCASSSWTSGINSEQFFGPGTRLTVL.